The clone carrying this T cell receptor (beta chain) came up a few times. Its cognate antigen is unknown. The data belong to a study of T-cell memory formation after mild COVID-19. The study's findings and limits: From day 15 to 85, contracting clones were balanced between CD4 and CD8, whereas later expanders leaned toward CD4+. CD4+ contracting clones were mainly CM and EM; CD8+ ones, EMRA. Nothing showed for sure that second-wave clones peaking on day 37 were SARS-CoV-2 specific.

Researchers used 5'RACE with constant-segment primers to make TCR alpha and TCR beta cDNA libraries that carry sample barcodes and UMIs. TCRdb re-called the 5' RACE reads with MiXCR, one entry per CDR3 protein. The sample lists around 370,000 distinct CDR3 sequences, about 21% occurring once. The TCR comes from an adult woman who had mild COVID-19 (a few samples of this study predate the infection). Cell type and time point are not known. Sequenced: PBMCs or a T cell subset sorted from them (not recorded which).

Here the CDR3 reads CASSYIAGSTDTQYF. The CDR3 bases are TGTGCCAGCAGTTACATTGCGGGATCCACAGATACGCAGTATTTT. This chain links TRBV6-5 with TRBJ2-3; possible D gene TRBD2, 6 bases. Germline V lookup: CDR1 MNHEY, CDR2 SVGAGI. The CDR3 is made up of 15 amino acids. Trimming took 2 bases from V and 2 from J, leaving 11 bases between them.